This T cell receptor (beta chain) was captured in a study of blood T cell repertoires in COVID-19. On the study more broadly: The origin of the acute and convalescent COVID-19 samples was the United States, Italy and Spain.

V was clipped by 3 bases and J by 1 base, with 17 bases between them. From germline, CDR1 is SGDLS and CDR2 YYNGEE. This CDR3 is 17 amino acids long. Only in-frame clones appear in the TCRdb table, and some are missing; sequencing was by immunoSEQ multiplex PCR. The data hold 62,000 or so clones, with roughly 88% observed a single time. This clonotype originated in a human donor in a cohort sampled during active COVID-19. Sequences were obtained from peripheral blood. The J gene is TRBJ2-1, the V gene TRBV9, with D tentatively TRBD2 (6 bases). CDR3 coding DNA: TGTGCCAGCAGCGGATTAGCGGTGAGAAGTTCCTACAATGAGCAGTTCTTC. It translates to CASSGLAVRSSYNEQFF. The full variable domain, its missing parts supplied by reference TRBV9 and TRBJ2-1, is DSGVTQTPKHLITATGQRVTLRCSPRSGDLSVYWYQQSLDQGLQFLIQYYNGEERAKGNILERFSAQQFPDLHSELNLSSLELGDSALYFCASSGLAVRSSYNEQFFGPGTRLTVL.